The 4 T cell receptor beta chains presented below share a single source sample, sequenced in a study of T cell repertoires in cytomegalovirus infection (dated by TCRdb to between 2019 and 2020). The run used an Illumina HiSeq 1500. TCRdb trimmed public reads at Q25 via fastp, called clones via MiXCR and kept in-frame beta chains. Entries are consolidated by CDR3 protein sequence, retaining the most common genes and DNA. The sample table contains 300,000 to 400,000 distinct CDR3 sequences; only one count was recorded for over 7.5% of them. The ten biggest clones cover over 3.5% of the sample. The sample consisted of PBMCs. The origin of the receptors is a human donor in good health (CMV status not recorded). Some clones in this sample may be carry-over from other donors' samples.

This clonotype was recorded a few times. The chain combines TRBV28 with TRBJ1-5, with a weak D call TRBD1 (5 bases). The germline V gene encodes CDR1 MDHEN and CDR2 SYDVKM. Trimming stripped 6 bases from V and 3 bases from J, with 18 bases between. This CDR3 contains 16 residues. The CDR3 DNA follows: TGTGCCAGCAGCCGACTCCGGGGCGACGACAATCAGCCCCAGCATTTT. Protein sequence: CASSRLRGDDNQPQHF.

This clonotype was seen only once. This chain uses TRBV11-2 with TRBJ1-1; D unresolved. This CDR3 has 14 amino acids. CDR1 is SGHAT and CDR2 is FQNNGV in the germline V gene. V was shortened by 5 bases and J by 5 bases, with 15 bases between the two germline ends. The chain's CDR3 is CASSPRESGTEAFF. CDR3 DNA: TGTGCCAGCAGCCCGCGGGAAAGCGGGACTGAAGCTTTCTTT.

In its sample, this clonotype was seen many times. The chain employs TRBV6-2 or TRBV6-3 and TRBJ2-2; D is perhaps TRBD1 or TRBD2 (5 bases each). Germline loops: CDR1 MNHEY, CDR2 SVGEGT. This CDR3 spans 14 amino acids. V lost 5 bases and J 8 bases, leaving 15 bases between the germline ends. The CDR3 region is CASSPGTRAGELFF. The CDR3 DNA sequence: TGTGCCAGCAGTCCCGGGACCCGGGCTGGGGAGCTGTTTTTT.

This clonotype was detected ten times or more. The chain employs TRBV7-2 and TRBJ2-1, with D maybe TRBD2 (6 bases). The CDR3 extends over 16 amino acids. V gave up 1 base and J gave up 1 base, with 11 bases separating them. Germline lookup yields CDR1 SGHTA and CDR2 FQGNSA. CDR3 nucleotides: TGTGCCAGCAGCTTAGTGGGGCTAGCGTCCTACAATGAGCAGTTCTTC. Translating gives CASSLVGLASYNEQFF.